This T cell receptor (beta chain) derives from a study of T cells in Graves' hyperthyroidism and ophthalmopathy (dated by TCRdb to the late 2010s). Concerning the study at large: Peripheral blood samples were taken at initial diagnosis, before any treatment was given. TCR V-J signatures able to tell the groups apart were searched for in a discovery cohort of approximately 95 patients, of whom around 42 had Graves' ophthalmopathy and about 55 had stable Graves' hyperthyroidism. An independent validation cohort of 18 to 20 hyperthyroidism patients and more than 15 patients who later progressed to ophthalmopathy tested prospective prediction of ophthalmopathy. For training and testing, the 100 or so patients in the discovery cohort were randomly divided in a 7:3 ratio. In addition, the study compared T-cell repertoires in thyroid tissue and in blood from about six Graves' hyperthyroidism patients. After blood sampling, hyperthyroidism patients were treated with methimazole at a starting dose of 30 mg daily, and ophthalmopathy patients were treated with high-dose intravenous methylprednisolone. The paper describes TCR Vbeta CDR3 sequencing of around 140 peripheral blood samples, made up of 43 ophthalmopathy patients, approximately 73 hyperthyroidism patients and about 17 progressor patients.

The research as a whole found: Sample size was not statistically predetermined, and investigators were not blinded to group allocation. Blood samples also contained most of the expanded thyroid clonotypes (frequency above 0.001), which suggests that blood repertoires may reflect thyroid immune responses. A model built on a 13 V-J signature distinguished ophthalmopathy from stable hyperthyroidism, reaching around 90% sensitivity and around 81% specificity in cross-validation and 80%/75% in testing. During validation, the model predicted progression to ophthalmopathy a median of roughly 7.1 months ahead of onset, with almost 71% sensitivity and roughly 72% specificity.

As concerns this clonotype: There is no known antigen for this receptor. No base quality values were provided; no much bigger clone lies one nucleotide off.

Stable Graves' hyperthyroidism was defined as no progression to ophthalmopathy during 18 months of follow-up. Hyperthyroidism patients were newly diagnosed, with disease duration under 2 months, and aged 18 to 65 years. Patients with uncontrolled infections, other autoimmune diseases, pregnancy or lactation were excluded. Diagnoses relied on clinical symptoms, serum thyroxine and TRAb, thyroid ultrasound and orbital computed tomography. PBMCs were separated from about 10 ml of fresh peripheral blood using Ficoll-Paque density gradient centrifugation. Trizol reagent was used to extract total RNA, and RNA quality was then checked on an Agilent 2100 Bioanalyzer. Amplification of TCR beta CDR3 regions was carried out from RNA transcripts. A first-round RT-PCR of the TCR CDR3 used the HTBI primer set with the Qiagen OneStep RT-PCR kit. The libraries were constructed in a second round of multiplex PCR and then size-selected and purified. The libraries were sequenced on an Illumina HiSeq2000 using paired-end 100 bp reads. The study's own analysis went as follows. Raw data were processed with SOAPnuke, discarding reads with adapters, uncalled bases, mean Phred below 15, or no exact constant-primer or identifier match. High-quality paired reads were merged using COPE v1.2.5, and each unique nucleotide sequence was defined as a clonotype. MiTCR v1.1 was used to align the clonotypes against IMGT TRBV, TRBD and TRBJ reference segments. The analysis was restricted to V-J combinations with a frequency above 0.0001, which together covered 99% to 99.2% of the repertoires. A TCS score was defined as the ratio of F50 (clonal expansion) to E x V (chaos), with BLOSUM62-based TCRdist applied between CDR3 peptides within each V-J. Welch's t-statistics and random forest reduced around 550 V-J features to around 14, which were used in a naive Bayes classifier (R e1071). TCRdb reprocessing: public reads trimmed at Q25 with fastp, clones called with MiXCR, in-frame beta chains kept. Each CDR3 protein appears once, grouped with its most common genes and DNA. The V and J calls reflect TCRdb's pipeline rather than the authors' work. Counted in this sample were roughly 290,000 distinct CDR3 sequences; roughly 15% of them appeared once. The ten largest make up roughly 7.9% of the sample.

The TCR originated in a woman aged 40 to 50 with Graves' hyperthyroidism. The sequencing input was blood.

The CDR3 loop reads CASSRDSAGELFF. The bases are TGTGCCAGCAGCCGAGACAGTGCCGGGGAGCTGTTTTTT. This sequence uses TRBV25-1 and TRBJ2-2; perhaps TRBD1 is the D gene, with 5 bases matching. From cysteine to phenylalanine, the CDR3 is 13 amino acids long. Here the CDR3 DNA is all that survives: 39 bases in frame from base 1. The germline V gene yields MGHDK for CDR1 and SYGVNS for CDR2. V loses 6 bases, J loses 6 bases, and the germline ends lie 11 bases apart. The CDR3, completed at both ends by the reference TRBV25-1 and TRBJ2-2 genes, gives the full variable domain EADIYQTPRYLVIGTGKKITLECSQTMGHDKMYWYQQDPGMELHLIHYSYGVNSTEKGDLSSESTVSRIRTEHFPLTLESARPSHTSQYLCASSRDSAGELFFGEGSRLTVL.